These 20 T cell receptor beta chains were all obtained from the same sample, sequenced in a study of T cells in Graves' hyperthyroidism and ophthalmopathy (dated by TCRdb to between 2018 and 2021). The library relied on multiplex PCR. The data were produced on an Illumina HiSeq 2000. Amplification of TCR beta CDR3 regions was carried out from RNA transcripts. For the first round of RT-PCR on the TCR CDR3, the HTBI primer set was used together with the Qiagen OneStep RT-PCR kit. Clones were called with MiXCR by TCRdb after fastp trimmed the public reads at Q25, and only in-frame beta chains were retained. Rows are combined by CDR3 protein, so each entry shows the most common genes and DNA. The sample table holds roughly 580,000 distinct CDR3 sequences, of which 11% to 15% were seen once. The ten most abundant clones make up roughly 6.2% of the sample. Sequencing used blood. The source of these receptors is a woman aged 25 to 45 with Graves' hyperthyroidism that later progressed to Graves' ophthalmopathy.

This clonotype appeared a few times. The V call is TRBV20-1, the J call TRBJ2-2; the D call may be TRBD1 or TRBD2 (5 bases each). From germline, CDR1 is DFQATT and CDR2 SNEGSKA (reference sequence). Trimming left V 3 bases short and J 6 bases short, with 14 bases between. This CDR3 spans 14 amino acids. This CDR3 is CSASKGSSAGELFF. CDR3 in DNA: TGCAGTGCTAGTAAGGGGAGTTCGGCCGGGGAGCTGTTTTTT.

This clonotype was found many times. The gene calls are TRBV5-5 and TRBJ1-2, with a possible D match to TRBD1 (6 bases). CDR3 length: 14 residues. Per germline, CDR1 SGHKS and CDR2 YYEKEE (reference sequence). V lost 0 bases and J lost 3, with 9 bases in between. CDR3 bases: TGTGCCAGCAGCTTGGGCCGGACAGACTATGGCTACACCTTC. This sequence encodes CASSLGRTDYGYTF.

The rearrangement joins TRBV27 to TRBJ1-1; possible D gene TRBD1, 6 bases. The germline CDR1 and CDR2 sequences are MNHEY and SMNVEV (reference sequence). The CDR3 is 14 residues long. Trimming pared 0 bases from V and 8 bases from J, leaving 13 bases between. CDR3 nucleotide sequence: TGTGCCAGCAGTTTATCAGAGGGGGTCGGGGAAGCTTTCTTT. Translation: CASSLSEGVGEAFF.

The V gene is TRBV7-8, the J gene TRBJ2-3, with 8 bases fitting TRBD2. Unmatched junction bases numbered 18, after V lost 7 bases and J lost 6 bases. Germline V lookup: CDR1 SGHVS, CDR2 FQNEAQ. The CDR3 is 17 residues long. Here the CDR3 reads CASTPPRGGSGVDTQYF. The DNA of the CDR3 is TGTGCCAGCACTCCTCCCCGCGGGGGGTCCGGAGTGGATACGCAGTATTTT.

This clonotype was counted many times. The genes are TRBV12-3 or TRBV12-4 and TRBJ2-7; D is unclear. This CDR3 is 13 amino acids long. V gave up 1 base and J gave up 7 bases, with 11 bases separating them. The CDR3, as DNA: TGTGCCAGCAGTTTAGGGAACCCGGAAGAGCAGTACTTC. This sequence encodes CASSLGNPEEQYF.

This chain uses TRBV12-3 or TRBV12-4 with TRBJ1-2; D remains ambiguous. The CDR3 runs 13 residues. V was clipped by 2 bases and J by 8 bases, with 12 bases between them. CDR3 region: CASSLRRTDGYTF. In DNA form, the CDR3 reads TGTGCCAGCAGTTTAAGGCGGACTGACGGCTACACCTTC.

The CDR3 coding sequence is TGCAGTGCACCCCCGGGGGGGGTTCAGAACGAGCAGTACTTC. Its translation is CSAPPGGVQNEQYF. The rearrangement joins TRBV20-1 to TRBJ2-7, with 8 positions matching TRBD2. Unmatched junction bases numbered 12, after V lost 6 bases and J lost 5 bases. CDR3 length: 14 amino acids. The germline CDR1 and CDR2 sequences are DFQATT and SNEGSKA (reference sequence).

This clonotype came up a few times. This chain connects TRBV20-1 to TRBJ2-1; 12 bases align to TRBD2. The CDR3 covers 16 residues. Germline CDR1 is DFQATT and CDR2 is SNEGSKA (reference sequence). V shed 3 bases, J shed 2 bases, and the junction held 5 bases outside the gene matches. The CDR3 region is CSARRLAGETYNEQFF. CDR3 sequence (DNA): TGCAGTGCTAGGAGACTAGCGGGAGAGACCTACAATGAGCAGTTCTTC.

This clonotype has a count of ten or more. The chain carries TRBV29-1 and TRBJ1-1, with D tentatively TRBD1 (6 bases). V was clipped by 7 bases and J by 0 bases, with 12 bases between them. The CDR3 sequence is 13 residues long. Germline loops: CDR1 SQVTM, CDR2 ANQGSEA. CDR3 protein: CSARGTMNTEAFF. The CDR3, as DNA: TGCAGCGCGAGGGGGACAATGAACACTGAAGCTTTCTTT.

On this clonotype: A read error may explain this, as a much larger clone is one base away. J is TRBJ2-1 and V is TRBV4-2; D gene ambiguous. Germline-derived CDR1 and CDR2 are LGHNA and YNFKEQ. CDR3 length: 11 amino acids. V lost 2 bases and J 6 bases, leaving 2 bases between the germline ends. In DNA, the CDR3 is TGTGCCAGCAGCCAACTCAATGAGCAGTTCTTC. Encoded protein: CASSQLNEQFF.

This clonotype came up many times. This chain uses TRBV2 with TRBJ2-1; 7 bases match TRBD2. V shed 7 bases and J 4 bases; nucleotides not matched to a gene: 10. The length of the CDR3 is 15 residues. Looked up from germline, CDR1 is SNHLY and CDR2 is FYNNEI. For the CDR3, the DNA is TGTGCCAGCAAAGCGTGGGCTAGCGGTTACAATGAGCAGTTCTTC. Residues: CASKAWASGYNEQFF.

The sample holds many counts of this clonotype. The CDR3 coding sequence is TGTGCCAGCAGCCAAAGCGCTAACCCCGACAATGAGCAGTTCTTC. This codes for CASSQSANPDNEQFF. The rearrangement links TRBV3-1 to TRBJ2-1; D is undetermined. V lost 2 bases, J lost 5 bases, and 13 bases lay in between. Per the germline V gene, CDR1 is LGHDT and CDR2 is YNNKEL (reference sequence). CDR3 size: 15 residues.

In the case of this clonotype: The junction shows a germline mismatch at one end, possibly a read error. The chain joins TRBV7-7 to TRBJ2-5; no reliable D call. Germline-derived CDR1 and CDR2 are SSHAT and FNYEAQ (reference sequence). The CDR3 contains 14 residues. CDR3 nucleotides: TGTGCTAGCAGCCCCGGGTCTCTATCGGAGACCCAGTACTTC. Residues: CASSPGSLSETQYF.

This clonotype was picked up many times. This chain uses TRBV27 with TRBJ2-5; 11 positions agree with TRBD1. CDR1 and CDR2 (germline): MNHEY, SMNVEV (reference sequence). There are 16 residues in the CDR3. Trimming took 3 bases from V and 4 from J; bases not matched to a gene: 7. The CDR3 DNA follows: TGTGCCAGCAGTTTCTCGGGACAGGGGGTAGGAGAGACCCAGTACTTC. This sequence encodes CASSFSGQGVGETQYF.

This clonotype was found many times. V usage is TRBV10-3 and J usage is TRBJ1-5; no reliable D call. In germline, CDR1 is ENHRY, CDR2 SYGVKD. V lost 1 base and J 6 bases, leaving 13 bases between the germline ends. CDR3 length: 15 residues. Written as DNA, the CDR3 is TGTGCCATCAGTGAGTTAGGGTTGATGGGTCAGCCCCAGCATTTT. Translation gives CAISELGLMGQPQHF.

There are many counts of this clonotype. The rearrangement links TRBV10-3 to TRBJ2-1, with 14 nucleotides matching TRBD2. The CDR3 consists of 14 residues. CDR1 ENHRY and CDR2 SYGVKD come from the germline V gene. V was clipped by 7 bases and J by 7 bases; unmatched bases: 3. CDR3 bases: TGTGCCATCAAGGGGACTAGCGGGAGTAATGAGCAGTTCTTC. This codes for CAIKGTSGSNEQFF.

At least ten counts were recorded for this clonotype. This chain joins TRBV3-1 and TRBJ2-1, with 10 bases lining up with TRBD2. There are 16 residues in the CDR3. From germline, CDR1 is LGHDT and CDR2 YNNKEL (reference sequence). The V gene end was trimmed by 4 bases and the J gene end by 4 bases; junction bases not matched to a gene: 7. The CDR3 sequence: CASSLTTSGQYNEQFF. CDR3 coding DNA: TGTGCCAGCAGCCTGACGACTAGCGGGCAATACAATGAGCAGTTCTTC.

This clonotype has ten or more counts. J is TRBJ2-6 and V is TRBV29-1; D gene unclear. CDR1 and CDR2 from the germline V gene are SQVTM and ANQGSEA. The CDR3 length is 19 residues. Trimming took off 6 bases at V and 0 bases at J, with 24 bases between the two ends. The CDR3 protein is CSVECRWAERLSGANVLTF. The CDR3 coding sequence is TGCAGCGTGGAATGTCGTTGGGCCGAGAGACTCTCTGGGGCCAACGTCCTGACTTTC.

This clonotype came up a few times. The CDR3 is CASSVTGDRSYEQYF. The CDR3 DNA sequence: TGCGCCAGCAGCGTCACAGGGGATAGGTCCTACGAGCAGTACTTC. The genes are TRBV4-1 and TRBJ2-7; 7 nucleotides align to TRBD1. Trimming took 5 bases from V and 1 from J; bases not matched to a gene: 8. Germline V gene lookup returns CDR1 MGHRA and CDR2 YSYEKL. This CDR3 spans 15 amino acids.

This clonotype was counted a few times. The chain recombines TRBV6-1 with TRBJ1-6; the D gene is possibly TRBD1 (5 bases). V lost 6 bases, J lost 6 bases, and 27 bases lay in between. Per germline, CDR1 MNHNS and CDR2 SASEGT. The CDR3 consists of 19 residues. Written as DNA, the CDR3 is TGTGCCAGCAGACCTTCCCCCTCTTCAGGGTTCGACGGTAATTCACCCCTCCACTTT. This codes for CASRPSPSSGFDGNSPLHF.